This T cell receptor (beta chain) was identified in a study of T cell repertoires in aging, cancer and after chemotherapy. Study background: Six age groups, ranging from 30 or younger to 70 or older, included the donors. Pre- and post-chemotherapy samples were paired from glioblastoma patients treated with temozolomide-based therapy. The full dataset contained about 10 million TCR reads. The study's findings and limits: Untreated cancer patients had significantly lower blood TCR diversity than age-matched healthy donors.

The template was genomic DNA from peripheral blood, not RNA. A remark on this clonotype: Its matching antigen is unknown.

The CDR3 extends over 13 amino acids. From germline, CDR1 is SGHAT and CDR2 FQNNGV. The V end was cut by 5 bases, the J end by 5 bases, with 12 bases between. Rearranged V-D-J TRB sequences were amplified with a mixed TRB-A/B primer pool. TCRdb processed the multiplex PCR reads anew with MiXCR; each CDR3 protein has one entry. The data show about a thousand distinct CDR3 sequences, roughly 21% seen once. The TCR comes from a human donor with a solid tumor. This sequence joins TRBV11-2 and TRBJ2-5, with D unresolved. Sequencing was done on a sample of blood. The DNA for the CDR3 is TGTGCCAGCAGCCGTTTCGGGCTGGAGACCCAGTACTTC. This translates into CASSRFGLETQYF. Variable domain in full (rest from reference TRBV11-2 and TRBJ2-5): EAGVAQSPRYKIIEKRQSVAFWCNPISGHATLYWYQQILGQGPKLLIQFQNNGVVDDSQLPKDRFSAERLKGVDSTLKIQPAKLEDSAVYLCASSRFGLETQYFGPGTRLLVL.